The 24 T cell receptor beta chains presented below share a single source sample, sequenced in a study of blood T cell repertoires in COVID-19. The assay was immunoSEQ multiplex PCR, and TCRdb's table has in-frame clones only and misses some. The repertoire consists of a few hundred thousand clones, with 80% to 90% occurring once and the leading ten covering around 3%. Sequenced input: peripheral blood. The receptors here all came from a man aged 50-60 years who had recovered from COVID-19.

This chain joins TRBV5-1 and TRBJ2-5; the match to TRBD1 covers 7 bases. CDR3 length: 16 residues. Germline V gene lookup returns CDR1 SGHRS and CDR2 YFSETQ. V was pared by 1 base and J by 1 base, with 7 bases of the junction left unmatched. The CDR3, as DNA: TGCGCCAGCAGCTTGACCGGGACAGAATTCCAAGAGACCCAGTACTTC. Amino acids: CASSLTGTEFQETQYF.

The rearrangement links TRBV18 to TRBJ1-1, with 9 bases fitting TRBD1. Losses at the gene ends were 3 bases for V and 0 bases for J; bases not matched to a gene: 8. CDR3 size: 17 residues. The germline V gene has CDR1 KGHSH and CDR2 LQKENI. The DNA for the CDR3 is TGTGCCAGCTCACCCTCGGGACAGGGCCTCATGAACACTGAAGCTTTCTTT. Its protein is CASSPSGQGLMNTEAFF.

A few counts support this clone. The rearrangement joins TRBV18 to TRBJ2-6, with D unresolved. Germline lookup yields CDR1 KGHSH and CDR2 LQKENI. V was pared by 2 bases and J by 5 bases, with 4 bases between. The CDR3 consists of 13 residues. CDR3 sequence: CASSPDRANVLTF. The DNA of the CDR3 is TGTGCCAGCTCACCAGACAGGGCCAACGTCCTGACTTTC.

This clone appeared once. CDR3 sequence (DNA): TGTGCCGGCCATGGGACAGGCGCAAATGAAAAACTGTTTTTT. This translates into CAGHGTGANEKLFF. This chain links TRBV2 with TRBJ1-4, with TRBD1 matching 8 bases. The junction had 10 bases not matched to a gene; V was cut back by 11 bases and J by 5 bases. Germline V lookup: CDR1 SNHLY, CDR2 FYNNEI. The CDR3 is 14 residues long.

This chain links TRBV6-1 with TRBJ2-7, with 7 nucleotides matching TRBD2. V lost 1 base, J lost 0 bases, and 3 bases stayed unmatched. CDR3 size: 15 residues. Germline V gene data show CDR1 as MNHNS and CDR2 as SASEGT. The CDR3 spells CASSEGWTSSYEQYF. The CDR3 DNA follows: TGTGCCAGCAGTGAAGGTTGGACTAGCTCCTACGAGCAGTACTTC.

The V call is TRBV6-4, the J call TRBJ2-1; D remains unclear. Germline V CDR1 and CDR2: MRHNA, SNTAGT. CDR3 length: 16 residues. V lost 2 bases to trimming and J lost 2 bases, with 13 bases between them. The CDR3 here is CASSDEAYLAYNEQFF. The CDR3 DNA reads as TGTGCCAGCAGTGACGAGGCTTATTTAGCCTACAATGAGCAGTTCTTC.

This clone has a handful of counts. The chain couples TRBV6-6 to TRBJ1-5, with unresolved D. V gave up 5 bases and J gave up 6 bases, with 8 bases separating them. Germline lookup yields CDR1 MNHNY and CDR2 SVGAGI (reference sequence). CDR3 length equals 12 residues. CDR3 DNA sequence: TGTGCCAGCAGTAGAGAGGGTCAGCCCCAGCATTTT. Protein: CASSREGQPQHF.

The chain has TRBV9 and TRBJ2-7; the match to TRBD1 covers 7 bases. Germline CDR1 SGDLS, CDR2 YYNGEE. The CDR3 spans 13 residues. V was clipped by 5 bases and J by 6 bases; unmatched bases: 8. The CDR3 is CASSADRSREQYF. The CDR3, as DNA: TGTGCCAGCAGTGCGGACAGGTCCCGCGAGCAGTACTTC.

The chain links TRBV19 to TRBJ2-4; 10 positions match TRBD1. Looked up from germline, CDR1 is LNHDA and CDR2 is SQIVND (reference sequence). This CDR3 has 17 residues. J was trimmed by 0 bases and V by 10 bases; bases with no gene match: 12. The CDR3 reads CATTSMDRGVAKNIQYF. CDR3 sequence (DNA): TGTGCCACTACATCGATGGACAGGGGGGTAGCCAAAAACATTCAGTACTTC.

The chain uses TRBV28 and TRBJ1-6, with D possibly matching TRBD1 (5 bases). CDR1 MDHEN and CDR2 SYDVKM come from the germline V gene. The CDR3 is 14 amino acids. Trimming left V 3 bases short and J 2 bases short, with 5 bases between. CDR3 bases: TGTGCCAGCAGTTTGACAGCCTATAATTCACCCCTCCACTTT. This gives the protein CASSLTAYNSPLHF.

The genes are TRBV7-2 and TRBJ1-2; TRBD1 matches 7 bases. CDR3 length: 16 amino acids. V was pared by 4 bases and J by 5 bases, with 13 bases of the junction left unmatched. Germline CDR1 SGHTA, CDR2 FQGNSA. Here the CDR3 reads CASSSYRRQGVYGYTF. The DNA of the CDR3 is TGTGCCAGCAGCTCGTACCGGCGACAGGGCGTTTATGGCTACACCTTC.

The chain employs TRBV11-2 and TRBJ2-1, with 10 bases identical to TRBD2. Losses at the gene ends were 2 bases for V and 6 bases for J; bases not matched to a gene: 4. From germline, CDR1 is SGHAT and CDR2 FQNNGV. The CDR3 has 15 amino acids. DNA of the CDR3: TGTGCCAGCAGCTTAACTAGCGGGATCGTCAATGAGCAGTTCTTC. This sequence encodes CASSLTSGIVNEQFF.

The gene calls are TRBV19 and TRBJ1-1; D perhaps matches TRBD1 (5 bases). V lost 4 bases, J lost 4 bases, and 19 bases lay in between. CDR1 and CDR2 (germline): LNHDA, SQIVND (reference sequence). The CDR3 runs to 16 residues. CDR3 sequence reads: CASSTPGLPMSTEAFF. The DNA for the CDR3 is TGTGCCAGTAGTACCCCGGGACTTCCCATGAGCACTGAAGCTTTCTTT.

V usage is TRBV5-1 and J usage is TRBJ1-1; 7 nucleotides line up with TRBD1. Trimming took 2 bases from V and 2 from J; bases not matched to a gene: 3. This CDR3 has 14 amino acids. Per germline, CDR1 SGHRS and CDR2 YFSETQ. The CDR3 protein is CASSFTGVNTEAFF. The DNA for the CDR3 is TGCGCCAGCAGCTTTACAGGGGTCAACACTGAAGCTTTCTTT.

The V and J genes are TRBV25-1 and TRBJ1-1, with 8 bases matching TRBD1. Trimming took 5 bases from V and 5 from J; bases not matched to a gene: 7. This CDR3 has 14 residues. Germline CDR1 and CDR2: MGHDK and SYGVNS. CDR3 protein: CASSSDRGSTEAFF. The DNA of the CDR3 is TGTGCCAGCAGTTCCGACAGGGGTTCGACTGAAGCTTTCTTT.

CDR3 loop: CASSESLAGWEQFF. The CDR3 coding sequence is TGCGCCAGCAGTGAAAGCCTAGCGGGCTGGGAGCAGTTCTTC. The chain uses TRBV10-1 and TRBJ2-1, with TRBD2 matching 8 bases. After removal of 3 bases from V and 10 bases from J, the junction contained 8 bases not matched to a gene. Germline loops: CDR1 WNHNN, CDR2 SYGVQD (reference sequence). The CDR3 length is 14 residues.

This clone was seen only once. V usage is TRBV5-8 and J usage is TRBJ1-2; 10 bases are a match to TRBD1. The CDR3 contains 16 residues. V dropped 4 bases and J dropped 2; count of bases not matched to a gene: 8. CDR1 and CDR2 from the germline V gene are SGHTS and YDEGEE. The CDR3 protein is CASSQSPGQGNYGYTF. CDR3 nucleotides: TGTGCCAGCAGCCAAAGCCCGGGACAGGGGAACTATGGCTACACCTTC.

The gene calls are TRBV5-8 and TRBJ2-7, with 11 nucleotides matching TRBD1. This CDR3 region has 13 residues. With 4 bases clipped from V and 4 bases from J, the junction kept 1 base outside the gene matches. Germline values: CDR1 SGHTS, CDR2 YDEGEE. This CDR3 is CASSRDRGYEQYF. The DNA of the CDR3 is TGTGCCAGCAGCCGGGACAGGGGGTACGAGCAGTACTTC.

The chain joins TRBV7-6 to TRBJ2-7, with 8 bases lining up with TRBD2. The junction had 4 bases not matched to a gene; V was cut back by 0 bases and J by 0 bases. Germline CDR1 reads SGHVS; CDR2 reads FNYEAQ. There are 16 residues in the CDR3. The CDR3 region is CASSLAQSGSSYEQYF. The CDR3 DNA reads TGTGCCAGCAGCTTAGCGCAGAGCGGGAGCTCCTACGAGCAGTACTTC.

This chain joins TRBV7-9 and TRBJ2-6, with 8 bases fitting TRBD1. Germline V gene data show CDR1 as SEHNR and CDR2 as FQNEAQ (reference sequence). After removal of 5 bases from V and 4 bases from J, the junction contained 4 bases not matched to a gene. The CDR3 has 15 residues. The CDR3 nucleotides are TGTGCCAGCAGCCGGGACAGGAGGGGGGCCAACGTCCTGACTTTC. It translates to CASSRDRRGANVLTF.

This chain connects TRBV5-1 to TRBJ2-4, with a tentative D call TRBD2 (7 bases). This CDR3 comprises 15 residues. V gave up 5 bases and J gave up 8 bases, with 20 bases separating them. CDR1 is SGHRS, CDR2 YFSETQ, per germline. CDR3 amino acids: CASRGGPGVVDIQYF. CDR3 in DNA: TGCGCCAGCAGGGGGGGGCCGGGTGTTGTTGACATTCAGTACTTC.

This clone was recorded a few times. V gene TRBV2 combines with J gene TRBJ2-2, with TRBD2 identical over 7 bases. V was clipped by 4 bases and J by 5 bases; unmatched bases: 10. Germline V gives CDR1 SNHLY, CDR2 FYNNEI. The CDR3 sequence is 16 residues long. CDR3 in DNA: TGTGCCAGCAGTGTGAGTCGGCGGCGGGGGACCGGGGAGCTGTTTTTT. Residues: CASSVSRRRGTGELFF.

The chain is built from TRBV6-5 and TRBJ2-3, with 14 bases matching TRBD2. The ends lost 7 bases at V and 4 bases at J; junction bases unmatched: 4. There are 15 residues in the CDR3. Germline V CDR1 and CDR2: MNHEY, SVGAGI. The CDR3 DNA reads TGTGCCAGCATAGGACTAGCGGGAGGACCAGATACGCAGTATTTT. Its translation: CASIGLAGGPDTQYF.

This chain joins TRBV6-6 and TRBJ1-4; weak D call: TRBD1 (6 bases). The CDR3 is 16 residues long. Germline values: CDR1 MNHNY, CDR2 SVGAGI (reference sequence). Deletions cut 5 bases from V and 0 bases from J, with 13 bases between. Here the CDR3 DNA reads TGTGCCAGCAGTCAGGGACACAGTGCAACTAATGAAAAACTGTTTTTT. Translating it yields CASSQGHSATNEKLFF.